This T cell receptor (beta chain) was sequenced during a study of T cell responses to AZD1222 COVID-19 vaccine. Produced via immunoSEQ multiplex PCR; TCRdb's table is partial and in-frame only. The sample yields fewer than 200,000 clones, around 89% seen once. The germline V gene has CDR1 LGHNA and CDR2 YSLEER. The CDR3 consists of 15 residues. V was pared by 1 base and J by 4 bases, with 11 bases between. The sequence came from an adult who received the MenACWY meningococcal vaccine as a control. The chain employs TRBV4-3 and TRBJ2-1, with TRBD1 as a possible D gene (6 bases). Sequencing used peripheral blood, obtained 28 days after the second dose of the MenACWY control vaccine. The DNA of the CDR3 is TGCGCCAGCAGCCAAGGGACAGCGAGATACAATGAGCAGTTCTTC. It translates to CASSQGTARYNEQFF.